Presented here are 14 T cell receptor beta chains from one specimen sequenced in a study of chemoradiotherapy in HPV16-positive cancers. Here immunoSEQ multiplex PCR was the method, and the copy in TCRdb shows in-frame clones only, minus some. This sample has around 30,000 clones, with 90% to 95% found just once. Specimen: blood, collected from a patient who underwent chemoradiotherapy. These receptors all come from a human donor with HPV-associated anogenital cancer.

CDR3 nucleotides: TGCGCCAGCAGCTTTAGCGGGATAACGGGCAATGAGCAGTTCTTC. Amino acids: CASSFSGITGNEQFF. The genes are TRBV5-1 and TRBJ2-1, with 8 bases fitting TRBD2. CDR1 is SGHRS, CDR2 YFSETQ, per germline. With V trimmed by 2 bases and J by 6 bases, 7 bases remained unmatched. This CDR3 is built from 15 residues.

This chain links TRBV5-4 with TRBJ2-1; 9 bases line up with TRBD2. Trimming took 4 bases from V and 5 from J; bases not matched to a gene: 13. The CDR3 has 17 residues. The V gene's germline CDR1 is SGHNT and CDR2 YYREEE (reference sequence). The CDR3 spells CASSPPGRSGRDNEQFF. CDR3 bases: TGTGCCAGCAGCCCCCCGGGACGTAGCGGGAGAGACAATGAGCAGTTCTTC.

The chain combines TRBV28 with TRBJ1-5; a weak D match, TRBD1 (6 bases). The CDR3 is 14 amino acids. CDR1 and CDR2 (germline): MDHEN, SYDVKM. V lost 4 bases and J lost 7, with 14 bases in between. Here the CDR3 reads CASSSTGTGQPQHF. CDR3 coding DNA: TGTGCCAGCAGTTCCACAGGGACCGGGCAGCCCCAGCATTTT.

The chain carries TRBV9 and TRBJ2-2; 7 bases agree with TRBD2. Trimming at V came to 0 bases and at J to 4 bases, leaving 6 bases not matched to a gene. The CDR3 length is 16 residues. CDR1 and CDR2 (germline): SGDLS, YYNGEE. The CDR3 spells CASSVEASGRTGELFF. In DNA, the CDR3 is TGTGCCAGCAGCGTAGAAGCTAGCGGACGCACCGGGGAGCTGTTTTTT.

The DNA of the CDR3 is TGTGCCAGCAGTGAATGGGAGGGATGGACTGAAGCTTTCTTT. This encodes CASSEWEGWTEAFF. This chain connects TRBV25-1 to TRBJ1-1, with D hard to call. The CDR3 contains 14 residues. With 1 base removed from V and 5 bases from J, the gap between germline ends came to 11 bases. Germline CDR1 MGHDK, CDR2 SYGVNS.

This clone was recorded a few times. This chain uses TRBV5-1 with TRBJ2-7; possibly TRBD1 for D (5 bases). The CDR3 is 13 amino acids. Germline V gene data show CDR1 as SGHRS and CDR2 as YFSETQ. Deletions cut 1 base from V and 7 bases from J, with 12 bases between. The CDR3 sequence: CASSLSREGEQYF. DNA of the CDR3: TGCGCCAGCAGCTTGAGCAGGGAAGGTGAGCAGTACTTC.

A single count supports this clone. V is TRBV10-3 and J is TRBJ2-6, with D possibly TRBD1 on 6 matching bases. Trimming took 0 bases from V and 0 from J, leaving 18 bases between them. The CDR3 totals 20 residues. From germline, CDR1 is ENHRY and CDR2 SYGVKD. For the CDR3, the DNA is TGTGCCATCAGTGAGTCGACCGGGCGAGGGGGACACTCTGGGGCCAACGTCCTGACTTTC. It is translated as CAISESTGRGGHSGANVLTF.

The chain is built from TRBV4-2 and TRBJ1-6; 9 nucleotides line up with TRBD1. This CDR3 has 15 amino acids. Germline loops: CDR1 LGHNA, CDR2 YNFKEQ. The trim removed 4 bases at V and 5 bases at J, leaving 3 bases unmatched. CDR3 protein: CASSRRTGDNSPLHF. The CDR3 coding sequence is TGTGCCAGCAGCCGCCGGACAGGGGATAATTCACCCCTCCACTTT.

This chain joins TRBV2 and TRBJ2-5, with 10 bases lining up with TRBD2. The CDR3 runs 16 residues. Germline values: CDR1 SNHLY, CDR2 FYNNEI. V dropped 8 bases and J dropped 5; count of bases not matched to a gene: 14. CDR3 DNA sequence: TGTGCCAGCGGGTCGGGGCTAGCGGGAGTTGTGGAGACCCAGTACTTC. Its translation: CASGSGLAGVVETQYF. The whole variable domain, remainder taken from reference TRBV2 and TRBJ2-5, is EPEVTQTPSHQVTQMGQEVILRCVPISNHLYFYWYRQILGQKVEFLVSFYNNEISEKSEIFDDQFSVERPDGSNFTLKIRSTKLEDSAMYFCASGSGLAGVVETQYFGPGTRLLVL.

CDR3: CASSYDRVLTGNEKLFF. The CDR3 coding sequence is TGTGCCAGCAGCTACGACAGGGTCCTTACGGGAAATGAAAAACTGTTTTTT. The chain combines TRBV11-2 with TRBJ1-4; 7 nucleotides line up with TRBD1. Trimming removed 4 bases from V and 5 bases from J; junction bases left unmatched: 13. The CDR3 runs 17 residues. Germline CDR1 reads SGHAT; CDR2 reads FQNNGV.

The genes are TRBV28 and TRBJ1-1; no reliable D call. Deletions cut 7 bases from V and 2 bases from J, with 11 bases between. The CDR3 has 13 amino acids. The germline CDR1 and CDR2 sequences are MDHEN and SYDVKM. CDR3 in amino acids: CASIVGGNTEAFF. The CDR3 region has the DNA TGTGCCAGCATCGTGGGAGGCAACACTGAAGCTTTCTTT.

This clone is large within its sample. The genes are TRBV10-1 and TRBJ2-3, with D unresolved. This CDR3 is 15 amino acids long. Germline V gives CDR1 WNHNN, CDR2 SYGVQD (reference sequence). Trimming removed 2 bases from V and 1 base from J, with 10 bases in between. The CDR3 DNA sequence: TGCGCCAGCAGTGAGGAGCGACGGCGCACAGATACGCAGTATTTT. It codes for CASSEERRRTDTQYF.

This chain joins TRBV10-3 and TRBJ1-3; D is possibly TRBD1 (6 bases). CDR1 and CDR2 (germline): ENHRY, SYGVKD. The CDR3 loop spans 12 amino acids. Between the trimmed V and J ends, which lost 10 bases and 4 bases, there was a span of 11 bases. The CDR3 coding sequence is TGTGCCACTCAGGGGTTGGGAAACACCATATATTTT. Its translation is CATQGLGNTIYF.

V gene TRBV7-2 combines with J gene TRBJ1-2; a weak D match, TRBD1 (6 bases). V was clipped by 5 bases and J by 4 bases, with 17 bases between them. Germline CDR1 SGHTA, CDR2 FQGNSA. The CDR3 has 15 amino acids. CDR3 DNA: TGTGCCAGCAGCACCCACAGGGAGAGTGGCTATGGCTACACCTTC. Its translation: CASSTHRESGYGYTF.